This T cell receptor beta chain was recorded in a study of OX40 agonist ivuxolimab in advanced cancers. About the study: Mean age around 64 years, range about 23 to 80; 82.7% male. Overall study findings and caveats: At doses 0.1 to 3.0 mg/kg, CD4+ and CD8+ clones expanded.

For this clone: Its antigen is currently unknown.

This CDR3 is 13 amino acids long. CDR1 and CDR2 from the germline V gene are SNHLY and FYNNEI. Between the trimmed V and J ends, which lost 6 bases and 7 bases, there was a span of 13 bases. Libraries were prepared by immunoSEQ multiplex PCR; TCRdb keeps only in-frame clonotypes and omits some of them. The data show roughly 20,000 clones, around 81% seen once. The V call is TRBV2, the J call TRBJ1-5; no definite D call. This TCR was recovered from an adult with an advanced solid tumor such as melanoma, head and neck, liver or kidney cancer. The sample here was CD4+ or CD8+ T cells sorted from blood, taken in a trial of the OX40 agonist ivuxolimab. In DNA, the CDR3 is TGTGCCAGCAGGGGTCGGGCCGGACAGCCCCAGCATTTT. Translated: CASRGRAGQPQHF. Complete variable domain (other parts from reference TRBV2 and TRBJ1-5): EPEVTQTPSHQVTQMGQEVILRCVPISNHLYFYWYRQILGQKVEFLVSFYNNEISEKSEIFDDQFSVERPDGSNFTLKIRSTKLEDSAMYFCASRGRAGQPQHFGDGTRLSIL.